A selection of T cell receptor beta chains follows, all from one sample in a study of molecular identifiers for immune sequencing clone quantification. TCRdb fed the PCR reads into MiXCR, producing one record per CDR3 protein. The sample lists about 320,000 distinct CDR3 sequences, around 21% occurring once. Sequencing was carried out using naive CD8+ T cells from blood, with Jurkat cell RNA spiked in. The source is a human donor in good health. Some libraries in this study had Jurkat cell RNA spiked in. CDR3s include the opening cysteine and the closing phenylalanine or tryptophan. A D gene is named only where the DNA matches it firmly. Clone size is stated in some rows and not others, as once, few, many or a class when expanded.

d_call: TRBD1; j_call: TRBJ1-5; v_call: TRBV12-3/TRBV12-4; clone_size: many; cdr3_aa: CASSSGTVTNQPQHF; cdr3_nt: TGTGCCAGCAGTTCGGGGACAGTCACAAATCAGCCCCAGCATTTT
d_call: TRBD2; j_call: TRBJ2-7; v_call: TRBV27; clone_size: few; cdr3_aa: CASTTILAGVGEQYF; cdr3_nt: TGTGCCAGTACCACAATACTAGCGGGAGTCGGCGAGCAGTACTTC
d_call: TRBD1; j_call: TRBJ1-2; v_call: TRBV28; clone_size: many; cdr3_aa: CASSSRTGDPYGYTF; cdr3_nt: TGTGCCAGCAGTTCACGGACAGGGGACCCCTATGGCTACACCTTC
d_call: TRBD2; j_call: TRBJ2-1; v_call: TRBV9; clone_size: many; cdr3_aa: CASSVLAGGYNEQFF; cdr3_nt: TGTGCCAGCAGCGTATTAGCGGGGGGGTACAATGAGCAGTTCTTC
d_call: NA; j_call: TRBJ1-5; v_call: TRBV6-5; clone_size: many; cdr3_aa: CASSYLKFQPQHF; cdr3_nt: TGTGCCAGCAGTTACTTAAAGTTCCAGCCCCAGCATTTT
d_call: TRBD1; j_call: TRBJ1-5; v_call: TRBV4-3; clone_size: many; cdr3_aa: CASSQDSTGGQPQHF; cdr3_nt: TGCGCCAGCAGCCAAGATAGCACAGGGGGTCAGCCCCAGCATTTT
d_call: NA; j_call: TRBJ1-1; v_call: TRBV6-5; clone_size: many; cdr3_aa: CATGPGTFGAEAFF; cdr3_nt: TGTGCCACGGGTCCGGGGACCTTTGGGGCTGAAGCTTTCTTT
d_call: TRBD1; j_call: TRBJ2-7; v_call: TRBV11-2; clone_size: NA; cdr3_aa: CASSLGTGSYEQSF; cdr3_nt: TGTGCCAGCAGCCTGGGGACAGGGTCTTACGAGCAGTCCTTC
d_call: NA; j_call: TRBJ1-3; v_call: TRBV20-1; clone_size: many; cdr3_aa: CSAKGYAGNTIYF; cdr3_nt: TGCAGTGCTAAGGGATATGCTGGAAACACCATATATTTT
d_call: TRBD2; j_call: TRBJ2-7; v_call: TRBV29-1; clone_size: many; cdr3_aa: CSALERGGDEQYF; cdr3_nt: TGCAGCGCCCTGGAGCGGGGAGGAGACGAGCAGTACTTC
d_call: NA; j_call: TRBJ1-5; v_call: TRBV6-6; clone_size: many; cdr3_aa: CASSEVGGPEPQHF; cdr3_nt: TGTGCCAGCAGTGAGGTTGGAGGCCCTGAGCCCCAGCATTTT
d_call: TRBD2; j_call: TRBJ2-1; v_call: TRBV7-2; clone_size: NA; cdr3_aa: CASSLTGGARDEQFF; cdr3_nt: TGTGCCAGCAGCTTAACCGGGGGGGCGAGGGATGAGCAGTTCTTC
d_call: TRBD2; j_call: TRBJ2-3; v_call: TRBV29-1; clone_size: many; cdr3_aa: CSGESSGGPADTQYF; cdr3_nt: TGCAGCGGTGAATCGTCGGGGGGGCCAGCTGATACGCAGTATTTT
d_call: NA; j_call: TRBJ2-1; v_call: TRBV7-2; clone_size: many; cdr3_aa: CASITPPYNEQFF; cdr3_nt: TGTGCCAGCATCACCCCCCCCTACAATGAGCAGTTCTTC
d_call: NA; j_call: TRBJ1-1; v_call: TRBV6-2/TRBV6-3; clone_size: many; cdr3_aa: CASSYDWGNTEAFF; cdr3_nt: TGTGCCAGCAGTTATGATTGGGGGAACACTGAAGCTTTCTTT
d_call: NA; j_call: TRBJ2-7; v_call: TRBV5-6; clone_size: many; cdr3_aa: CASSYTGSSEQYF; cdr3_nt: TGTGCCAGCAGCTATACAGGGTCGAGTGAGCAGTACTTC
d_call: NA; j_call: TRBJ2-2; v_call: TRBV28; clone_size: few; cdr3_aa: CASTLPRAINTGELFF; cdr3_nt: TGTGCCAGCACCCTCCCTAGAGCGATCAACACCGGGGAGCTGTTTTTT
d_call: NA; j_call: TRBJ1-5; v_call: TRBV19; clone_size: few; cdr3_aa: CASEQGSQPQHF; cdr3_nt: TGTGCCAGCGAACAGGGTTCTCAGCCCCAGCATTTT
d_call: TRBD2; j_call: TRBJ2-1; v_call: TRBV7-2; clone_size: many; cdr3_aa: CASSPAGGAYNEQFF; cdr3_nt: TGTGCCAGCAGCCCGGCGGGGGGGGCCTACAATGAGCAGTTCTTC
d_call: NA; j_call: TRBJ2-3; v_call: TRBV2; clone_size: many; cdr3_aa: CASSGGPTDTQYF; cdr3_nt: TGTGCCAGCAGTGGCGGGCCCACAGATACGCAGTATTTT
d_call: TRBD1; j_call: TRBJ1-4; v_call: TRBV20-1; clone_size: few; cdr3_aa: CSARRTTGRGEKLFF; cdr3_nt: TGCAGTGCTCGACGTACGACAGGGAGGGGTGAAAAACTGTTTTTT
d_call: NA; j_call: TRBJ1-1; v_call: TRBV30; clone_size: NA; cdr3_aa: CAWSVLQGGEAFF; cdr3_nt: TGTGCCTGGAGTGTACTACAGGGAGGTGAAGCTTTCTTT
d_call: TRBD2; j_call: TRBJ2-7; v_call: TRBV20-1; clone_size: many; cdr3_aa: CSARLTSGASYEQYF; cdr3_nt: TGCAGTGCTAGACTTACTAGCGGGGCCTCCTACGAGCAGTACTTC
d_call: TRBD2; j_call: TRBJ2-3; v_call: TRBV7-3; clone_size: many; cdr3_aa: CASSKVAGDTDTQYF; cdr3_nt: TGTGCCAGCAGCAAGGTAGCGGGAGACACAGATACGCAGTATTTT
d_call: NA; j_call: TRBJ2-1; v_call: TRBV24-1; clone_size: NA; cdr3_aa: CATSDRNCNEQFF; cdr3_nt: TGTGCCACCAGTGATAGAAACTGCAATGAGCAGTTCTTC
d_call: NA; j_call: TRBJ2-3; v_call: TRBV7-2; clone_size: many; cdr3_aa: CASSPPAHTDTQYF; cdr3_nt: TGTGCCAGCAGCCCCCCGGCGCACACAGATACGCAGTATTTT
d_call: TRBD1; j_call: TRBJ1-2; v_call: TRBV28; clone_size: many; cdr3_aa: CASSPVRGIYGYTF; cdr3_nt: TGTGCCAGCAGTCCAGTCAGGGGGATCTATGGCTACACCTTC
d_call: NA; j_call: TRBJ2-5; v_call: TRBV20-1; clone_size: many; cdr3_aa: CSASKETQYF; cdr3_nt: TGCAGTGCTAGTAAAGAGACCCAGTACTTC
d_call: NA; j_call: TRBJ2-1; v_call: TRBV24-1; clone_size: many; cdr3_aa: CATSDYEGREQFF; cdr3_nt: TGTGCCACCAGTGATTATGAGGGCAGAGAGCAGTTCTTC
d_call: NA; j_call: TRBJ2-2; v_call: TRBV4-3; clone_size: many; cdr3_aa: CASSQDRVSTGELFF; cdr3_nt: TGCGCCAGCAGCCAAGACAGGGTTAGCACCGGGGAGCTGTTTTTT
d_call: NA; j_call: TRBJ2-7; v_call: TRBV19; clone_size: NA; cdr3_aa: CASSINFGTPAYEQYF; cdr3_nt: TGTGCCAGTAGTATAAATTTTGGGACACCAGCCTACGAGCAGTACTTC
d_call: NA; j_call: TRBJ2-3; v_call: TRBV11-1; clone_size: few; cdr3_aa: CASRRVGWGGWTDTQYF; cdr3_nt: TGTGCCAGCAGACGAGTAGGGTGGGGGGGCTGGACAGATACGCAGTATTTT
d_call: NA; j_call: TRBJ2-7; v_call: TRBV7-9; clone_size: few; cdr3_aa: CASGPPTSSYEQYF; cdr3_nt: TGTGCCAGCGGCCCCCCGACTAGTTCCTACGAGCAGTACTTC
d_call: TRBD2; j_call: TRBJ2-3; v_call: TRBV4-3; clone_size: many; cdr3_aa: CASSQAGGGYADTQYF; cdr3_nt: TGCGCCAGCAGCCAAGCGGGCGGGGGGTACGCAGATACGCAGTATTTT
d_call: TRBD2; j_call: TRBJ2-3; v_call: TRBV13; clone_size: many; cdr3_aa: CASSETSGSTDTQYF; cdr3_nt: TGTGCCAGCAGCGAGACTAGCGGGAGCACAGATACGCAGTATTTT
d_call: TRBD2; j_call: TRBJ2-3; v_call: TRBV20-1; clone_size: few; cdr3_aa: CSARDPTSGGSTDTQYF; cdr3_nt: TGCAGTGCTAGAGACCCAACTAGCGGGGGAAGCACAGATACGCAGTATTTT
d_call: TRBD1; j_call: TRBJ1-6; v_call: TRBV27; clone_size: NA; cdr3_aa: CASSSDRVGSYNSPLHF; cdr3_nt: TGTGCCAGCAGTTCCGACAGGGTTGGATCCTATAATTCACCCCTCCACTTT
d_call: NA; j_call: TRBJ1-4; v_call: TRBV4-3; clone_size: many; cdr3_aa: CASSQSGVDEKLFF; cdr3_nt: TGCGCCAGCAGCCAATCCGGGGTGGATGAAAAACTGTTTTTT
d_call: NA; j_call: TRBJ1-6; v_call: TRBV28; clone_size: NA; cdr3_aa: CASSLNGFDNSPPHF; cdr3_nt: TGTGCCAGCAGCTTAAATGGGTTCGATAATTCACCCCCCCACTTT
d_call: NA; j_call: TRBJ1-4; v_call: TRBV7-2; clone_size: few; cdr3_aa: CASSLTGPDAINEKLFF; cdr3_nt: TGTGCCAGCAGCTTAACCGGCCCGGACGCCATAAATGAAAAACTGTTTTTT
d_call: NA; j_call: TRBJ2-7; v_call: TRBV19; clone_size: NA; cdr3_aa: CASSWRQPYEQYF; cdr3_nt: TGTGCCAGTAGTTGGAGACAGCCCTACGAGCAGTACTTC
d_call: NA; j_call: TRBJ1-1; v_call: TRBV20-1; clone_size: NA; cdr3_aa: CSVFRWNMNTEAFF; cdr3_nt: TGCAGTGTTTTTCGGTGGAACATGAACACTGAAGCTTTCTTT
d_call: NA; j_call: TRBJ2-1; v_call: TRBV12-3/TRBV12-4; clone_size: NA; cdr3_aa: CASSLTTGRPYNEQFF; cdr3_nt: TGTGCCAGCAGTCTAACGACAGGGAGGCCCTACAATGAGCAGTTCTTC
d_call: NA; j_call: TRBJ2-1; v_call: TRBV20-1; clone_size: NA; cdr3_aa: CSAMDPQQFF; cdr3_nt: TGCAGTGCTATGGACCCTCAGCAGTTCTTC
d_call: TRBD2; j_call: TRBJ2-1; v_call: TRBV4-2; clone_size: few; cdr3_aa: CASSQDSRVAGPYNEQFF; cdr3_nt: TGTGCCAGCAGCCAAGATTCAAGGGTAGCGGGACCCTACAATGAGCAGTTCTTC
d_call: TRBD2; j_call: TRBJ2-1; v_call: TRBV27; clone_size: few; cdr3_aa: CASSYRGRPDHEQFF; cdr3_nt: TGTGCCAGCAGTTATCGCGGGAGACCAGATCATGAGCAGTTCTTC
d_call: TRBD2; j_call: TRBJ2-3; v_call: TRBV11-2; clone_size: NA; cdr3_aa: CASSSGVAGTDTQYF; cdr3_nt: TGTGCCAGCAGCTCGGGGGTAGCGGGGACAGATACGCAGTATTTT
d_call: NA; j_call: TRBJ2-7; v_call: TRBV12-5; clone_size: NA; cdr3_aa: CASAHSPGYEQYF; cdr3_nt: TGTGCTAGTGCTCATAGCCCCGGGTACGAGCAGTACTTC
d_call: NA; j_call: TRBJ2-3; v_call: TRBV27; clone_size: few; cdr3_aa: CASLGPISDTQYF; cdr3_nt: TGTGCCAGCCTCGGACCGATCTCAGATACGCAGTATTTT
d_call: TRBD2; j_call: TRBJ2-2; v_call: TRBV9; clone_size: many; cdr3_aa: CASSVARLAGAGELFF; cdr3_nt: TGTGCCAGCAGCGTAGCGCGGCTAGCGGGGGCCGGGGAGCTGTTTTTT
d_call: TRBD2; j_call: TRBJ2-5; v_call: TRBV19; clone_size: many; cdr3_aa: CASSYPSGEEETQYF; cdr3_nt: TGTGCCAGTAGTTACCCCAGCGGGGAAGAAGAGACCCAGTACTTC
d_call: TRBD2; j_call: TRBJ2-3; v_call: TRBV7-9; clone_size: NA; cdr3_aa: CASSPERTSGFTDAQYF; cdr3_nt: TGTGCCAGCAGCCCCGAGCGGACTAGCGGCTTCACAGATGCGCAGTATTTT
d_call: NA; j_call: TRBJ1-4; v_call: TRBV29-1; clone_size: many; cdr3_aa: CSAIFPPANEKLFF; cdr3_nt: TGCAGCGCCATCTTCCCACCGGCTAATGAAAAACTGTTTTTT
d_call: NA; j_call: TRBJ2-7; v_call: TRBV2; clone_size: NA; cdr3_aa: CASSEAGSSVYERYF; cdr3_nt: TGTGCCAGCAGTGAAGCCGGCAGCTCCGTCTACGAGCGGTACTTC
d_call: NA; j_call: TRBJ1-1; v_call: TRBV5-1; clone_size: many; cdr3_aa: CASSLQRHLNTEAFF; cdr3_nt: TGCGCCAGCAGCTTGCAACGTCACCTGAACACTGAAGCTTTCTTT